This entry lists 27 T cell receptor beta chains sequenced from one sample in a study of blood T cells in healthy people across ages. A J-beta primer mix and a sample-barcoded 5' primer were used in a second PCR of roughly 7 to 12 cycles. TCRdb re-analysed the 5' RACE reads in MiXCR, keeping a single row per CDR3 protein. The data contain about 1,600,000 distinct CDR3 sequences, 40% to 50% of them singletons. What was sequenced was blood. Source of these receptors: a woman under 30 in good health.

The DNA of the CDR3 is TGCGCCAGCAGTGAGGCCGGAGCGGCTTTCTTT. Translating it yields CASSEAGAAFF. The chain recombines TRBV10-1 with TRBJ1-1; D call uncertain. Germline lookup yields CDR1 WNHNN and CDR2 SYGVQD (reference sequence). V was shortened by 2 bases and J by 11 bases, with 9 bases between the two germline ends. The CDR3 runs to 11 residues.

CDR3 sequence (DNA): TGTGCCAGCAGCGACTCTGACAGACCTTTGCGCGAGCAGTACTTC. Protein sequence: CASSDSDRPLREQYF. The V call is TRBV21-1, the J call TRBJ2-4; the table's TRBD1 call for D was not verified on the DNA. The J call could be wrong; TRBJ2-7 is a better fit for the DNA end. TRBV21-1 is an annotated pseudogene. CDR3 length equals 15 residues.

This clonotype was seen only a few times. This chain connects TRBV12-3 or TRBV12-4 to TRBJ2-5; the D gene is possibly TRBD1 (6 bases). The CDR3 loop spans 13 amino acids. With 2 bases removed from V and 5 bases from J, the gap between germline ends came to 9 bases. As DNA, the CDR3 is TGTGCCAGCAGTTTATGGACAGCGGAGACCCAGTACTTC. It specifies CASSLWTAETQYF.

CDR3 protein: CASRLQGPTTSSYNEQFF. The DNA for the CDR3 is TGTGCCAGCAGATTGCAGGGACCGACGACGAGCTCCTACAATGAGCAGTTCTTC. This chain joins TRBV6-1 and TRBJ2-1; D tentatively reads TRBD1 or TRBD2 (5 bases each). In germline, CDR1 is MNHNS, CDR2 SASEGT. The CDR3 consists of 18 residues. The V end was cut by 6 bases, the J end by 0 bases, with 21 bases between.

The chain is built from TRBV6-5 and TRBJ1-2; TRBD1 is a possible D gene (6 bases). Trimming stripped 5 bases from V and 5 bases from J, with 15 bases between. Germline V lookup: CDR1 MNHEY, CDR2 SVGAGI. The CDR3 runs to 14 residues. The CDR3 here is CASSDRPRRYGYTF. The CDR3 region has the DNA TGTGCCAGCAGTGACAGGCCCAGGCGGTATGGCTACACCTTC.

This clonotype was seen repeatedly, ten times or more. The chain carries TRBV4-1 and TRBJ2-5; weak D call: TRBD1 (6 bases). V was shortened by 4 bases and J by 2 bases, with 11 bases between the two germline ends. The CDR3 has 14 residues. Germline V gene data show CDR1 as MGHRA and CDR2 as YSYEKL. The CDR3 reads CASSLDRLQETQYF. As DNA, the CDR3 is TGCGCCAGCAGCCTCGACAGGCTACAAGAGACCCAGTACTTC.

This clonotype was picked up one time. The chain joins TRBV3-1 to TRBJ1-3, with D uncertain. The V gene's germline CDR1 is LGHDT and CDR2 YNNKEL (reference sequence). This CDR3 has 12 amino acids. V was cut by 4 bases and J by 4 bases, with 5 bases left in between. CDR3 protein: CASSRVGNTIYF. The DNA for the CDR3 is TGTGCCAGCAGCCGAGTCGGAAACACCATATATTTT.

As regards this clonotype: One junction end disagrees with the germline gene, perhaps due to a read error. The V and J genes are TRBV5-1 and TRBJ1-4; no reliable D call. Germline CDR1 reads SGHRS; CDR2 reads YFSETQ. This CDR3 has 12 residues. CDR3 bases: TGCGCCAGCGGCTTGAAGGGTGAAAAACTGTTTTTT. This encodes CASGLKGEKLFF. The complete variable domain, with remaining parts taken from reference TRBV5-1 and TRBJ1-4, reads KAGVTQTPRYLIKTRGQQVTLSCSPISGHRSVSWYQQTPGQGLQFLFEYFSETQRNKGNFPGRFSGRQFSNSRSEMNVSTLELGDSALYLCASGLKGEKLFFGSGTQLSVL.

This clonotype occurred a few times. The genes are TRBV10-1 and TRBJ2-1, with D perhaps being TRBD1 or TRBD2 (6 bases each). The CDR3 has 15 amino acids. The V and J ends lost 1 base and 4 bases respectively, with 11 bases between them. From germline, CDR1 is WNHNN and CDR2 SYGVQD (reference sequence). CDR3 sequence: CASSELGAGYNEQFF. In DNA form, the CDR3 reads TGCGCCAGCAGTGAGTTGGGGGCGGGATACAATGAGCAGTTCTTC.

This clonotype has only a few counts. The V call is TRBV5-5, the J call TRBJ2-7; D uncertain. V dropped 2 bases and J dropped 4 bases, with 16 bases sitting between them. This CDR3 comprises 15 residues. In germline, CDR1 is SGHKS, CDR2 YYEKEE (reference sequence). CDR3 sequence: CASSFRREKEYEQYF. Here the CDR3 DNA reads TGTGCCAGCAGCTTTCGTCGCGAGAAAGAATACGAGCAGTACTTC.

This chain uses TRBV7-2 with TRBJ2-5, with D perhaps assigned TRBD1 or TRBD2 (6 bases each). The germline V gene has CDR1 SGHTA and CDR2 FQGNSA. This CDR3 spans 16 amino acids. V was pared by 2 bases and J by 1 base, with 14 bases between. CDR3 nucleotide sequence: TGTGCCAGCAGCTTAACGCGGGACATCCTCCAAGAGACCCAGTACTTC. Translating gives CASSLTRDILQETQYF.

The rearrangement joins TRBV9 to TRBJ2-3; 8 bases are a match to TRBD2. The V gene's germline CDR1 is SGDLS and CDR2 YYNGEE. Unmatched junction bases numbered 13, after V lost 1 base and J lost 12 bases. This CDR3 has 15 residues. This chain's CDR3 is CASSVNGLAGCSQYF. The CDR3 DNA follows: TGTGCCAGCAGCGTAAATGGACTAGCTGGGTGTTCACAGTATTTT.

The genes are TRBV10-3 and TRBJ2-7; either TRBD1 or TRBD2 may supply D (5 bases each). Trimming left V 6 bases short and J 6 bases short, with 12 bases between. Per germline, CDR1 ENHRY and CDR2 SYGVKD. This CDR3 is built from 12 residues. CDR3 region: CAIRGERSEQYF. The CDR3 region has the DNA TGTGCCATCAGGGGGGAGCGAAGCGAGCAGTACTTC.

This clonotype was counted many times. The chain is built from TRBV27 and TRBJ2-3; the D gene is possibly TRBD1 (6 bases). With 5 bases removed from V and 6 bases from J, the gap between germline ends came to 15 bases. CDR3 length: 14 amino acids. Germline V gene data show CDR1 as MNHEY and CDR2 as SMNVEV (reference sequence). The CDR3 nucleotides are TGTGCCAGCAGTCCCGTGGGGGCCGAGGATACGCAGTATTTT. Its translation is CASSPVGAEDTQYF.

The rearrangement uses TRBV5-1 and TRBJ1-1; D remains ambiguous. Germline V lookup: CDR1 SGHRS, CDR2 YFSETQ. Trimming pared 0 bases from V and 5 bases from J, leaving 11 bases between. The CDR3 loop spans 14 amino acids. CDR3 loop: CASSLAGVITEAFF. CDR3 coding DNA: TGCGCCAGCAGCTTGGCCGGGGTGATTACTGAAGCTTTCTTT.

This clonotype was seen a few times. J is TRBJ2-1 and V is TRBV28, with D perhaps matching TRBD1 (6 bases). V lost 2 bases to trimming and J lost 8 bases, with 10 bases between them. The CDR3 has 13 residues. The germline V gene has CDR1 MDHEN and CDR2 SYDVKM. CDR3 protein: CASSLRGIDEQFF. CDR3 nucleotide sequence: TGTGCCAGCAGTTTAAGGGGGATTGATGAGCAGTTCTTC. Filled out from reference TRBV28 and TRBJ2-1, the complete variable domain reads DVKVTQSSRYLVKRTGEKVFLECVQDMDHENMFWYRQDPGLGLRLIYFSYDVKMKEKGDIPEGYSVSREKKERFSLILESASTNQTSMYLCASSLRGIDEQFFGPGTRLTVL.

The table lists this clonotype with a few counts. V and J are TRBV21-1 and TRBJ2-1; TRBD2, the table's D call, lacks a check against the DNA. TRBV21-1 is flagged as a pseudogene. The CDR3 extends over 12 amino acids. CDR3 in amino acids: CARWRDDNEQFF. The CDR3 nucleotides are TGTGCCAGGTGGAGGGATGACAATGAGCAGTTCTTC.

This clonotype came up a few times. Compared with germline, one end of the junction differs, possibly owing to a read error. This sequence joins TRBV29-1 and TRBJ1-2; TRBD1 might be the D (6 bases). The V gene's germline CDR1 is SQVTM and CDR2 ANQGSEA. The CDR3 has 13 amino acids. CDR3 region: CSVATGPKYGYTF. The CDR3 nucleotides read TGCAGCGTTGCGACAGGTCCTAAATATGGCTACACCTTT.

V and J are TRBV12-3 or TRBV12-4 and TRBJ1-4, with D unclear. CDR3 length: 13 residues. V lost 1 base, J lost 10 bases, and 10 bases lay in between. The CDR3 loop reads CASSLGRFGKLFF. CDR3 bases: TGTGCCAGCAGTTTAGGTCGATTTGGAAAACTGTTTTTT.

V gene TRBV2 combines with J gene TRBJ2-3; either TRBD1 or TRBD2 may supply D (5 bases each). Trimming removed 4 bases from V and 14 bases from J, with 16 bases in between. The CDR3 totals 12 residues. The germline V gene encodes CDR1 SNHLY and CDR2 FYNNEI. CDR3 sequence reads: CASSVYGTRGYF. The CDR3 DNA follows: TGTGCCAGCAGTGTTTACGGGACCCGTGGGTATTTT.

This clonotype was counted a few times. The chain recombines TRBV20-1 with TRBJ2-1, with 7 bases that match TRBD2. Germline V CDR1 and CDR2: DFQATT, SNEGSKA (reference sequence). V trimming: 1 base; J trimming: 6 bases; junction bases outside the gene matches: 6. The CDR3 totals 14 residues. In DNA, the CDR3 is TGCAGTGCTAGAGGTGGACTAGAAGGCAATGAGCAGTTCTTC. This codes for CSARGGLEGNEQFF.

V usage is TRBV12-3 or TRBV12-4 and J usage is TRBJ2-7, with D possibly matching TRBD1 (6 bases). The CDR3 spans 13 residues. V was trimmed by 1 base and J by 10 bases, leaving 14 bases between them. The CDR3 is CASSLEPGDVQYF. CDR3 nucleotides: TGTGCCAGCAGTTTAGAGCCAGGGGACGTTCAGTACTTC.

CDR3 sequence: CSARDGGLAGGLGTQYF. The CDR3 DNA reads TGCAGTGCTAGAGATGGGGGACTAGCGGGAGGCCTAGGGACCCAGTACTTC. The chain couples TRBV20-1 to TRBJ2-5; TRBD2 matches at 15 bases. Germline V gene data show CDR1 as DFQATT and CDR2 as SNEGSKA (reference sequence). Losses at the gene ends were 0 bases for V and 7 bases for J; bases not matched to a gene: 9. The CDR3 consists of 17 residues.

This clonotype was counted between two and nine times. This rearrangement joins TRBV2 to TRBJ2-3; D is undetermined. Trimming stripped 11 bases from V and 4 bases from J, with 10 bases between. CDR3 length equals 11 residues. CDR1 is SNHLY and CDR2 is FYNNEI in the germline V gene. CDR3 DNA: TGTGCCGGCACCCTGGCAGATACGCAGTATTTT. This translates into CAGTLADTQYF.

As to this clonotype: A much bigger clone sits one base away, suggesting this may be a read error. CDR3 in DNA: TGTGCCGTCAGTGACCCGGGAGAGAATGGCTACACCTTC. Amino acid sequence: CAVSDPGENGYTF. This chain joins TRBV10-3 and TRBJ1-2; no definite D call. Germline-derived CDR1 and CDR2 are ENHRY and SYGVKD. CDR3 length: 13 amino acids.

This sequence joins TRBV24-1 and TRBJ2-3; D call uncertain. The CDR3 loop spans 11 amino acids. Germline CDR1 is KGHDR and CDR2 is SFDVKD. Trimming cost V 7 bases and J 6 bases, with 7 bases left between them. The CDR3 reads CATSSSDTQYF. The CDR3 DNA follows: TGTGCCACCAGCAGCTCGGATACGCAGTATTTT.

This clonotype was observed many times. This chain links TRBV15 with TRBJ2-7, with a possible D match to TRBD1 (6 bases). Per germline, CDR1 LNHNV and CDR2 YYDKDF (reference sequence). The ends were cut back, 1 base at V and 10 bases at J, with 17 bases in the middle. The CDR3 has 14 residues. This CDR3 reads CATSRAGGQPIQYF. The CDR3 region has the DNA TGTGCCACCAGCAGAGCCGGCGGACAGCCAATTCAGTACTTC.